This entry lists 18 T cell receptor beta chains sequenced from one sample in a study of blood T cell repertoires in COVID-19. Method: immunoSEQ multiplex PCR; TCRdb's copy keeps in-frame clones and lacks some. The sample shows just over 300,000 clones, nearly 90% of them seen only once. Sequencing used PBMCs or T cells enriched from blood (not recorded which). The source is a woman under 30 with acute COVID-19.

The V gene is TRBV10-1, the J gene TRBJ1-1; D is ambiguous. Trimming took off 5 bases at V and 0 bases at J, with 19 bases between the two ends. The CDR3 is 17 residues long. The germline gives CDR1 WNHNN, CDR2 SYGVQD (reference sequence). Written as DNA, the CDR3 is TGCGCCAGCAGTCATTCTCCCGCAGGTTACATGAACACTGAAGCTTTCTTT. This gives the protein CASSHSPAGYMNTEAFF.

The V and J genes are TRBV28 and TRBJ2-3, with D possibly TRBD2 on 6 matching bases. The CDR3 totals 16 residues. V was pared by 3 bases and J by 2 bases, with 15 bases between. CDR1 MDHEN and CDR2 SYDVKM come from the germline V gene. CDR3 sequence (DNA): TGTGCCAGCAGTTTGATCTTGCGGGGATCCACAGATACGCAGTATTTT. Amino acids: CASSLILRGSTDTQYF.

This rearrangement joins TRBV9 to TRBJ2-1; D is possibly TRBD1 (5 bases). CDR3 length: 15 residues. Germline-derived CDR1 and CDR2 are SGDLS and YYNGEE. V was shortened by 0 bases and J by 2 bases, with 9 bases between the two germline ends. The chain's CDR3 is CASSVGLGAYNEQFF. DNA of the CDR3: TGTGCCAGCAGCGTAGGGCTAGGGGCCTACAATGAGCAGTTCTTC.

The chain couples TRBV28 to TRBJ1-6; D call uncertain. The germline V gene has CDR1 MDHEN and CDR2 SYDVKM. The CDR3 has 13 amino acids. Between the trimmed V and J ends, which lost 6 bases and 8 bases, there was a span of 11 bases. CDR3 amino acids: CASSSSSDSPLHF. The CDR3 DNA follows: TGTGCCAGCAGCTCGTCGAGTGATTCACCCCTCCACTTT.

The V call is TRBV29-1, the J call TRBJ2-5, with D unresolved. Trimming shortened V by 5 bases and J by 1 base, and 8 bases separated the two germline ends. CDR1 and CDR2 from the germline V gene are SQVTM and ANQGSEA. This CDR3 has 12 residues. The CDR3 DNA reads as TGCAGCGTTTCATCCGGCCAAGAGACCCAGTACTTC. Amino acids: CSVSSGQETQYF.

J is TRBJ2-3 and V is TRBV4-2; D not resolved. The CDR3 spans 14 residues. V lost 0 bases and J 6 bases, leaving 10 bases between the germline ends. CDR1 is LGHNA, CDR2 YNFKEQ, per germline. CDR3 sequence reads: CASSQDRRSDTQYF. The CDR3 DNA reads TGTGCCAGCAGCCAAGATCGTCGAAGCGATACGCAGTATTTT.

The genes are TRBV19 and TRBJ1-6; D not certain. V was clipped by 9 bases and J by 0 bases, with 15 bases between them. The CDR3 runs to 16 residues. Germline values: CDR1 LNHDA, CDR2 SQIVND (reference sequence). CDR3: CASLPAASSYNSPLHF. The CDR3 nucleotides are TGTGCCAGCCTCCCTGCAGCGAGCTCCTATAATTCACCCCTCCACTTT.

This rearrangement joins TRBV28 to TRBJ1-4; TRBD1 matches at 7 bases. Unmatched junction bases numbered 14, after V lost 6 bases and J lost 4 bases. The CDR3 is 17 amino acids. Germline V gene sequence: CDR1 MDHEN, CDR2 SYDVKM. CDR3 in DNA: TGTGCCAGCAGATCCCCCCCGGGACAGCTGGATAATGAAAAACTGTTTTTT. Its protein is CASRSPPGQLDNEKLFF.

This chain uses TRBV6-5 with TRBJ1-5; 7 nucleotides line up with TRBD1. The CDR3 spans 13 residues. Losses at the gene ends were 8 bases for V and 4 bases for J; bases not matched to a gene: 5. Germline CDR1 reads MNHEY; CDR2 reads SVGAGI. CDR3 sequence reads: CASGGQSNQPQHF. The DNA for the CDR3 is TGTGCCAGCGGGGGACAGTCAAATCAGCCCCAGCATTTT.

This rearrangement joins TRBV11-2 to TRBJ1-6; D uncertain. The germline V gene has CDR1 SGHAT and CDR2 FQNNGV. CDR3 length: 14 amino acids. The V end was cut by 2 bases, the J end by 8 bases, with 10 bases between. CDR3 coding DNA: TGTGCCAGCAGCTTACTTGCGAAAGATTCACCCCTCCACTTT. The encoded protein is CASSLLAKDSPLHF.

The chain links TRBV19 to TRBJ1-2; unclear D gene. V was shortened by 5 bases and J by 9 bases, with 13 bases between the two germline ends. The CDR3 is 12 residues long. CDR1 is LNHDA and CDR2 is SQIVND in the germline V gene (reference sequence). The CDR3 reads CASSWEPWRYTF. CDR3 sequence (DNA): TGTGCCAGTAGTTGGGAGCCGTGGCGCTACACCTTC.

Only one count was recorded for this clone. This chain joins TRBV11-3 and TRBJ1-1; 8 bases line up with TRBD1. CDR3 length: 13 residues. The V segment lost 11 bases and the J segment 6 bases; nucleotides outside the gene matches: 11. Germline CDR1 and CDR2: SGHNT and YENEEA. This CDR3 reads CASRGRRSPEAFF. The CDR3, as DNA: TGTGCCTCCAGGGGGCGCAGGTCGCCTGAAGCTTTCTTT.

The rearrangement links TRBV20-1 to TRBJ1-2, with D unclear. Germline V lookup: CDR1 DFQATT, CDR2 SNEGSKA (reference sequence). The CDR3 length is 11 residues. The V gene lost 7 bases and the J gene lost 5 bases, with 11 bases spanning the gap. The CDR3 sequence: CSVLGRYGYTF. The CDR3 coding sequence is TGCAGTGTTCTAGGGAGGTATGGCTACACCTTC.

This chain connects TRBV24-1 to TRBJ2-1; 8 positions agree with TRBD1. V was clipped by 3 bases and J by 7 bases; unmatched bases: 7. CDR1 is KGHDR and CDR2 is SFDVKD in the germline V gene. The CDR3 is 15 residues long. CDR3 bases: TGTGCCACCAGTGATCCAGGGGGCGGGCGGAATGAGCAGTTCTTC. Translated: CATSDPGGGRNEQFF.

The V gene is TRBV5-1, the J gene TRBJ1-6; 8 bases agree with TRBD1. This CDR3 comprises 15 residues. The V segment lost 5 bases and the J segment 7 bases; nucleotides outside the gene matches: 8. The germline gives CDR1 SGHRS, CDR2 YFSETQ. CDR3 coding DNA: TGCGCCAGCAGGGTTGGACAGGGTGGAAATTCACCCCTCCACTTT. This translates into CASRVGQGGNSPLHF.

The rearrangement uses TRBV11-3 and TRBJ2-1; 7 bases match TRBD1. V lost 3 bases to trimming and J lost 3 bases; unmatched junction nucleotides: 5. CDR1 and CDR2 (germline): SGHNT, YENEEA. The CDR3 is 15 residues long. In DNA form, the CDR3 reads TGTGCCAGCAGCTTTTCCCCAGGGGGCTACAATGAGCAGTTCTTC. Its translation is CASSFSPGGYNEQFF.

CDR3 amino acids: CASSLRVNTEAFF. In nucleotides, the CDR3 is TGTGCCAGCAGCTTGAGAGTGAACACTGAAGCTTTCTTT. The chain carries TRBV6-2 or TRBV6-3 and TRBJ1-1; D is ambiguous. The V gene's germline CDR1 is MNHEY and CDR2 SVGEGT. Deletions cut 6 bases from V and 0 bases from J, with 8 bases between. The CDR3 has 13 amino acids.

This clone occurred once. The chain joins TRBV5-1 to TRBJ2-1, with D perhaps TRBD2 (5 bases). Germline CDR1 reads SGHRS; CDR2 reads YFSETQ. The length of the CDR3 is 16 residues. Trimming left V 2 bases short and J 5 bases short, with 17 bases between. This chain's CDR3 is CASSFPSGDVHNEQFF. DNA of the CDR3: TGCGCCAGCAGCTTCCCCAGCGGAGATGTGCACAATGAGCAGTTCTTC.